The present T cell receptor beta chain was sequenced within a study of blood T cell repertoires in COVID-19. Study summary: Samples came from the United States, Italy and Spain, spanning acute and convalescent COVID-19. The analysed material was cDNA or gDNA that came from T cells, B-cell-depleted T cells, or PBMCs.

Per the authors' pipeline: Scientists estimated how many nucleated cells there were by amplifying reference gene primers. TCRdb's table, derived via immunoSEQ multiplex PCR, lists solely in-frame clones and lacks some. V and J calls and clone size come straight from that table; D and trimming were deduced from the DNA. The repertoire includes around 70,000 clones, about 84% of them detected once, and approximately 1.7% sits in the top ten. The CDR3 covers 16 residues. Germline-derived CDR1 and CDR2 are MGHRA and YSYEKL. V trimming: 4 bases; J trimming: 5 bases; junction bases outside the gene matches: 12.

This TCR came from a woman aged 55-69 years with acute or convalescent COVID-19. The gene calls are TRBV4-1 and TRBJ2-7; 9 bases line up with TRBD2. Source material: peripheral blood. CDR3 sequence: CASSLPVIAGVNEQYF. CDR3 coding DNA: TGCGCCAGCAGCCTGCCGGTAATAGCGGGAGTCAACGAGCAGTACTTC.